This T cell receptor (beta chain) was sequenced for a study of cytomegalovirus exposure and HLA in healthy donors. V lost 4 bases and J 7 bases, leaving 10 bases between the germline ends. The CDR3 length is 12 residues. Germline V CDR1 and CDR2: MNHEY, SVGAGI. The PCR contained 60 Vbeta and 13 Jbeta primers. TCRdb keeps only in-frame clones here, not all; method: immunoSEQ multiplex PCR. Across approximately 50,000 clones, the top ten clones capture 2.3% of the sample. Sequences were obtained from PBMCs. The chain employs TRBV6-5 and TRBJ1-2; possible D gene TRBD1, 5 bases. The sequence was obtained from a female donor in good health and CMV-seronegative. CDR3 amino acids: CASSSVGGGYTF. As DNA, the CDR3 is TGTGCCAGCAGTTCGGTGGGGGGTGGCTACACCTTC.